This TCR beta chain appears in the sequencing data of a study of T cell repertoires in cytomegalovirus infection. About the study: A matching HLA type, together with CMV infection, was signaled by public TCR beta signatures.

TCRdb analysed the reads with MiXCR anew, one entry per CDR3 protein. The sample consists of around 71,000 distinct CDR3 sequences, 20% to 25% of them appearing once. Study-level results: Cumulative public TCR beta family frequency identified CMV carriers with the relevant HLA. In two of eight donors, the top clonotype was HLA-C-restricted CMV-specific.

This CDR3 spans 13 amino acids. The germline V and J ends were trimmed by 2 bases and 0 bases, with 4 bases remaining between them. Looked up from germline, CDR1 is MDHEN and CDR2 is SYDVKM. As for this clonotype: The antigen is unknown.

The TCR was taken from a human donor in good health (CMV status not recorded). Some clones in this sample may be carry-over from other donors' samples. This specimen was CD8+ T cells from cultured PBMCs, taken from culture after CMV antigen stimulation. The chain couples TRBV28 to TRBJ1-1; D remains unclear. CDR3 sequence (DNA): TGTGCCAGCAGTTTAAAAATGAACACTGAAGCTTTCTTT. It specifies CASSLKMNTEAFF.